The subject of this entry is one TCR beta chain. These data come from a study of blood T cell repertoires in COVID-19. Whole-study context: The United States, Italy and Spain were the sources of the acute and convalescent COVID-19 samples. T cells, B-cell-depleted T cells, or PBMCs provided the cDNA or gDNA that served as material.

In the original processing: Amplification with reference gene primers provided the estimates of nucleated cell counts. Method: immunoSEQ multiplex PCR; TCRdb's copy keeps in-frame clones and lacks some. V and J calls and clone size are given by that table; D and trimming were obtained from the DNA. The sample consists of 50,000 to 60,000 clones, approximately 91% of them appearing once. This TCR was recovered from a man between 60 and 75 years old with active COVID-19. Sequencing was performed on peripheral blood.

CDR3 sequence: CASSLSVAGNEQFF. CDR3 nucleotide sequence: TGTGCCAGCAGCTTAAGCGTGGCGGGTAATGAGCAGTTCTTC. The chain links TRBV11-2 to TRBJ2-1; tentatively, D is TRBD2 (5 bases). V lost 2 bases to trimming and J lost 7 bases, with 12 bases between them. Germline V gene lookup returns CDR1 SGHAT and CDR2 FQNNGV. The CDR3 sequence is 14 residues long.